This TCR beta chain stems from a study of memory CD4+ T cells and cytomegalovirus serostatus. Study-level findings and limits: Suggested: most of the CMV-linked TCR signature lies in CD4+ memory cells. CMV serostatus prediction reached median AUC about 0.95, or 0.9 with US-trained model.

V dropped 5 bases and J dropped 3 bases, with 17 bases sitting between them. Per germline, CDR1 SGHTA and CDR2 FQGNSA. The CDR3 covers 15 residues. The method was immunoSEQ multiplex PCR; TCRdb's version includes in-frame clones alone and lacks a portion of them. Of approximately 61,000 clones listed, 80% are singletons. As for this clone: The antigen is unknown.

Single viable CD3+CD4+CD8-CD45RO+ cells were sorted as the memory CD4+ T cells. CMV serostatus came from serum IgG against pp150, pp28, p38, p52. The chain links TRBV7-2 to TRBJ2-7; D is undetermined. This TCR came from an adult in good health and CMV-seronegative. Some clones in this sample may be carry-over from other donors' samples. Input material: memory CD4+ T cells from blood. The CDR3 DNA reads TGTGCCAGCAGCCCCCGGACCGGGCCCAGCTACGAGCAGTACTTC. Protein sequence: CASSPRTGPSYEQYF.